The entry below gives a single T cell receptor beta chain sequence along with its context. The antigen remains unidentified. Here immunoSEQ multiplex PCR was the method, and the copy in TCRdb shows in-frame clones only, minus some. The sample has around 88,000 clones, approximately 90% seen once; the top ten hold more than 0.5%. Germline V gives CDR1 SNHLY, CDR2 FYNNEI. Trimming took 6 bases from V and 9 from J, leaving 9 bases between them. This CDR3 has 12 residues. This specimen belongs to a study of OX40 agonist ivuxolimab in advanced cancers. Study-level information: Dose-escalation patients suffered from hepatocellular carcinoma, melanoma, renal cell or head and neck cancer.

Study-level points and caveats: Expanded clones tended on average to be more numerous among CD8+ T cells than CD4+. Also showing low normalized T-cell clonal expansion were some of the nonresponders.

The rearrangement links TRBV2 to TRBJ1-6; maybe TRBD1 (6 bases). This TCR came from an adult with an advanced solid tumor such as melanoma, head and neck, liver or kidney cancer. The source material was CD4+ or CD8+ T cells sorted from blood, sampled in a trial of the OX40 agonist ivuxolimab. CDR3 DNA: TGTGCCAGCAGGCCGGACAGTTCACCCCTCCACTTT. Protein product: CASRPDSSPLHF.